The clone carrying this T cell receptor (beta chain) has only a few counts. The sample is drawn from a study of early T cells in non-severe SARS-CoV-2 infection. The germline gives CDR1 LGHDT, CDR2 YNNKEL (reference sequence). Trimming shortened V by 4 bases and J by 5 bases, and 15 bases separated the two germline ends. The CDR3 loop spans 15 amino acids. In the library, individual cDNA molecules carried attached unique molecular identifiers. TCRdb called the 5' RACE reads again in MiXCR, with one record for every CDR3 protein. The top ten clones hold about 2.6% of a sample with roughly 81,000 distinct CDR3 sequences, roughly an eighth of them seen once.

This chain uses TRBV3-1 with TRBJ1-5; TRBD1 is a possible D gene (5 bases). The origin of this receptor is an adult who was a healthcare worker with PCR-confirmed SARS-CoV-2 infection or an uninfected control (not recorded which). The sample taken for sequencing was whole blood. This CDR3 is CASSRGTLTDQPQHF. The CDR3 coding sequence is TGTGCCAGCAGCCGAGGGACCTTAACCGATCAGCCCCAGCATTTT.